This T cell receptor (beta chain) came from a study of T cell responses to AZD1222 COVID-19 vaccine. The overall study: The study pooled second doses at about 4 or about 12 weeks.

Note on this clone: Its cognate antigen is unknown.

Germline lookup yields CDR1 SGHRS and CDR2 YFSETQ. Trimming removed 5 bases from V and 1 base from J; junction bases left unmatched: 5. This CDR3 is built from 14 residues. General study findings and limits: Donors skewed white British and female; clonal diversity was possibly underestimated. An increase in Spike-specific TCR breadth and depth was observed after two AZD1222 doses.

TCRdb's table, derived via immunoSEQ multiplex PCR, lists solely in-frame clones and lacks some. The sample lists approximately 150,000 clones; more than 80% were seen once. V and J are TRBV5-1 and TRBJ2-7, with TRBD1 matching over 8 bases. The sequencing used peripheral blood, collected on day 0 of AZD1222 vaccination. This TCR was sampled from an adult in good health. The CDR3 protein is CASRTRTGSYEQYF. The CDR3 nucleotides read TGCGCCAGCAGAACAAGGACAGGGTCCTACGAGCAGTACTTC.